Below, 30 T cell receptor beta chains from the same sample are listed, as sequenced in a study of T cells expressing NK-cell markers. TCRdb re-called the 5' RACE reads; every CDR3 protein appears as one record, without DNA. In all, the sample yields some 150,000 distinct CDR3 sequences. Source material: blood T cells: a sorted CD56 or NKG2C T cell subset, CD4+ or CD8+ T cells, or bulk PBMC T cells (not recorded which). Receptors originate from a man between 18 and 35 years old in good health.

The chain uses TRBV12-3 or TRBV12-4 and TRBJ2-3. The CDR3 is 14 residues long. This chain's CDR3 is CASSFRSSTDTQYF.

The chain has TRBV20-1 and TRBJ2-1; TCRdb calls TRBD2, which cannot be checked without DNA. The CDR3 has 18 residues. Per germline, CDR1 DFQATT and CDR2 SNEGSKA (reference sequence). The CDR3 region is CSARGYVSSGRFYNEQFF.

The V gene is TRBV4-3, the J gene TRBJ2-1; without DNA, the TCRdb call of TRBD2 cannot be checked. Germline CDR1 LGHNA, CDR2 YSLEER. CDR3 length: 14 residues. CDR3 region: CASSPSDGRDEQFF.

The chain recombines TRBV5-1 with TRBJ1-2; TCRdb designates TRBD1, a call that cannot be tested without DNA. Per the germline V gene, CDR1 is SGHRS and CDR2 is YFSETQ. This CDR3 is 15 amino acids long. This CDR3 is CASSSSGTVNYGYTF.

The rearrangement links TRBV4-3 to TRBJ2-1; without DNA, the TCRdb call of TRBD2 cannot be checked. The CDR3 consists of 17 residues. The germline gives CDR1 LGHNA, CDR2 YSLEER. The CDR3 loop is CASSPKPLAGVGNEQFF.

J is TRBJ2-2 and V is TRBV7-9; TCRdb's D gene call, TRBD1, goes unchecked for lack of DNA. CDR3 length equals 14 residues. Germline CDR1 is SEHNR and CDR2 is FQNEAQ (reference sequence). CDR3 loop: CASSPGRYTGELFF. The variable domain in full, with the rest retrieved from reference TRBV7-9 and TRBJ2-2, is DTGVSQNPRHKITKRGQNVTFRCDPISEHNRLYWYRQTLGQGPEFLTYFQNEAQLEKSRLLSDRFSAERPKGSFSTLEIQRTEQGDSAMYLCASSPGRYTGELFFGEGSRLTVL.

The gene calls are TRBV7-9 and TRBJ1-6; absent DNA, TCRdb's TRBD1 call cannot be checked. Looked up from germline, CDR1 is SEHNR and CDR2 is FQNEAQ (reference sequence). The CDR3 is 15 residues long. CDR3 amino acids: CASRSRYPLNSPLHF.

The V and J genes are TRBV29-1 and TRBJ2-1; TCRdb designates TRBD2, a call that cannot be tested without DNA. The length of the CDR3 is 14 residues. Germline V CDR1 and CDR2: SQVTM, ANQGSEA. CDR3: CSVEFSGIGNEQFF.

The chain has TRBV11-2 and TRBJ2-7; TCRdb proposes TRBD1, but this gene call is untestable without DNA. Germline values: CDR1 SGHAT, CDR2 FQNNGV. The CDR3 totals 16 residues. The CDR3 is CASSDPHRDPTLEQYF.

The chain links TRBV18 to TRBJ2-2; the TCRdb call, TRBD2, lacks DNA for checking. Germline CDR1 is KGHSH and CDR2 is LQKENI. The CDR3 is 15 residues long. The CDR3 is CASSPGTSGNGELFF.

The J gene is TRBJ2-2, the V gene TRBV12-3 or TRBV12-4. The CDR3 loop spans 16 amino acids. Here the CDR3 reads CASSSPGQGYTGELFF.

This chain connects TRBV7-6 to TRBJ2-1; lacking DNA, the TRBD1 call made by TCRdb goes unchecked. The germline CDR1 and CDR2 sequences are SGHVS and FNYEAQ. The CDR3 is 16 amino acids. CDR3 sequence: CASSLALAAGGNEQFF.

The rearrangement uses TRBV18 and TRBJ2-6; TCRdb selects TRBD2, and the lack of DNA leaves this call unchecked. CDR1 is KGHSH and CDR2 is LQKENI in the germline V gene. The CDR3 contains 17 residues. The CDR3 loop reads CASSSEDFNSGANVLTF.

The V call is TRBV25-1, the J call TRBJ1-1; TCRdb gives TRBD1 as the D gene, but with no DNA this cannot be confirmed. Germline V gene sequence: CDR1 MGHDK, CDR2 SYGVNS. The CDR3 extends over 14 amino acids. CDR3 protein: CASSESRRGTEAFF.

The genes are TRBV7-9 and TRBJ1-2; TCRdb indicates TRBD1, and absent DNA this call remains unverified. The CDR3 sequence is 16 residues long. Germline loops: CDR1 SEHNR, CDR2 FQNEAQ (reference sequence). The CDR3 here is CASSPTNRGLNYGYTF.

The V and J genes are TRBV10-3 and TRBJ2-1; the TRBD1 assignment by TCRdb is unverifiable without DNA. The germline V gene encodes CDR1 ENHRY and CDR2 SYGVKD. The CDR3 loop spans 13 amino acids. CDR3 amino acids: CAIRDPTYNEQFF.

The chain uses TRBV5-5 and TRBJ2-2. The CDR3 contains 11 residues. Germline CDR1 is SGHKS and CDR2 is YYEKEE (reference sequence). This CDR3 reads CASYQIGELFF.

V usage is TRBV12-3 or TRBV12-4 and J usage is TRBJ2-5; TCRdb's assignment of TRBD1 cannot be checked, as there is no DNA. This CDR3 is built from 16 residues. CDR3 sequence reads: CASSLLLSGQTETQYF.

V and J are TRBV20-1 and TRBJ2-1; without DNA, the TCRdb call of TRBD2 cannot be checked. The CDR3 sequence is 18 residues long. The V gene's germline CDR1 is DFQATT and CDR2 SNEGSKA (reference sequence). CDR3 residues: CSARDSLGTSDTYNEQFF.

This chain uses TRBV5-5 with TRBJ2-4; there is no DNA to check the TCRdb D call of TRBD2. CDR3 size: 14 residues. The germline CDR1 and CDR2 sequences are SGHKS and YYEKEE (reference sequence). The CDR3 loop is CASSLSGSLDIQYF.

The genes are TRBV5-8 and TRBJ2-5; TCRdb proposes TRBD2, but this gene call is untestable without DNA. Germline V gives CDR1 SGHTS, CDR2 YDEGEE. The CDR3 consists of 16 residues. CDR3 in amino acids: CASSLGELATQETQYF.

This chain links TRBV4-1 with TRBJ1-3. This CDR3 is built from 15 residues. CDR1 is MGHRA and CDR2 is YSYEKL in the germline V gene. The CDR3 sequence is CASSQDQGRGNTIYF.

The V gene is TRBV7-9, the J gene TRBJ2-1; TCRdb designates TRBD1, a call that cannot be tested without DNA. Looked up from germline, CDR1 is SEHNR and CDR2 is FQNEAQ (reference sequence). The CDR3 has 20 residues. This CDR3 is CASSVIPGTGGESSYNEQFF.

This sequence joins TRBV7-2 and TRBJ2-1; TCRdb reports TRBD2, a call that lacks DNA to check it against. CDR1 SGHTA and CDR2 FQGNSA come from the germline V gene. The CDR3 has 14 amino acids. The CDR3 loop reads CASSLGGLYNEQFF. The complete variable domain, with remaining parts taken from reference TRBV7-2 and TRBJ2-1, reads GAGVSQSPSNKVTEKGKDVELRCDPISGHTALYWYRQSLGQGLEFLIYFQGNSAPDKSGLPSDRFSAERTGGSVSTLTIQRTQQEDSAVYLCASSLGGLYNEQFFGPGTRLTVL.

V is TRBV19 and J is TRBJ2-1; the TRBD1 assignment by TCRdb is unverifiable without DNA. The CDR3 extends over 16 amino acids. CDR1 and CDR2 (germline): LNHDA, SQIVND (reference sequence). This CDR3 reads CASSFYRDRGYNEQFF.

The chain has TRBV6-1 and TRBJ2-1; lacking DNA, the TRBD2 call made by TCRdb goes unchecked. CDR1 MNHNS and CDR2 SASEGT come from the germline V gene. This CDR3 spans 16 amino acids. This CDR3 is CASSAGGLADYNEQFF.

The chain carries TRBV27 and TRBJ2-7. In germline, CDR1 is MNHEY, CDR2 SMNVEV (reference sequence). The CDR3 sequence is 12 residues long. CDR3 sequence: CASSGAPYEQYF.

This chain's CDR3 is CASSVSSGEAETQYF. The gene calls are TRBV11-2 and TRBJ2-5; TCRdb reports TRBD2, a call that lacks DNA to check it against. This CDR3 is 15 amino acids long. CDR1 and CDR2 from the germline V gene are SGHAT and FQNNGV.

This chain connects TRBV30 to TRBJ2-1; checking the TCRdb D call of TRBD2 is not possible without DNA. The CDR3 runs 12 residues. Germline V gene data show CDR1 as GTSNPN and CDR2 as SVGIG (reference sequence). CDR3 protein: CAWEGLAIEQFF.

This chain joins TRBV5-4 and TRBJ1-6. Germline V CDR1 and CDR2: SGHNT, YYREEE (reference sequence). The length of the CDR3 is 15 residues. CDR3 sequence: CASSFLGQDHSPLHF.